Listed below are T cell receptor beta chains from one sample, sequenced in a study of T cells in Graves' hyperthyroidism and ophthalmopathy. TCRdb re-called the multiplex PCR reads with MiXCR, one entry per CDR3 protein. The sample lists around 300,000 distinct CDR3 sequences, roughly 20% occurring once. What was sequenced was blood. These receptors all stem from a man aged 25 to 40 with Graves' ophthalmopathy. CDR3s include the opening cysteine and the closing phenylalanine or tryptophan. D genes are given only for firm matches. Where a row states a size, it is once, few, many or the class of an expanded clone; other rows omit it.

V gene,D gene,J gene,clone size,CDR3 protein,CDR3 DNA
TRBV9,TRBD2,TRBJ2-1,-,CASSYLAGGDNEQFF,TGTGCCAGCAGCTACCTAGCGGGAGGGGACAATGAGCAGTTCTTC
TRBV28,TRBD2,TRBJ2-7,-,CASSRVNSGRVDEQYF,TGTGCCAGCAGTCGGGTAAATAGCGGGAGGGTTGACGAGCAGTACTTC
TRBV5-1,-,TRBJ2-1,few,CASSLGGEVLYNEQFF,TGCGCCAGCAGCTTGGGTGGGGAGGTTCTATACAATGAGCAGTTCTTC
TRBV6-1,-,TRBJ2-3,-,CASSVRTATDTQYF,TGTGCCAGCAGTGTAAGGACAGCCACAGATACGCAGTATTTT
TRBV29-1,TRBD2,TRBJ2-3,-,CSVERGGSLSTDTQYF,TGCAGCGTTGAAAGAGGCGGGAGTTTAAGCACAGATACGCAGTATTTT
TRBV11-3,-,TRBJ2-2,few,CASSIRGNTGELFF,TGTGCCAGCAGTATCAGAGGGAACACCGGGGAGCTGTTTTTT
TRBV6-1,-,TRBJ2-6,few,CAARTGGSGANVLTF,TGTGCCGCCCGGACAGGAGGGTCTGGGGCCAACGTCCTGACTTTC
TRBV20-1,-,TRBJ1-2,-,CSARDLGGGYSYTF,TGCAGTGCTAGAGATCTGGGGGGGGGATACAGCTACACCTTC
TRBV27,-,TRBJ2-4,once,CASSPGPKNIQYF,TGTGCCAGCAGCCCCGGCCCCAAAAACATTCAGTACTTC
TRBV4-1,TRBD1,TRBJ2-5,few,CASSQDPGGPRLETQYF,TGCGCCAGCAGCCAAGACCCAGGGGGCCCTAGGTTAGAGACCCAGTACTTC
TRBV29-1,TRBD1,TRBJ1-1,-,CSVEKGAGTEAFF,TGCAGCGTTGAAAAGGGGGCGGGGACTGAAGCTTTCTTT
TRBV7-2,-,TRBJ2-7,-,CASSSKRLSSYEQYF,TGTGCCAGCAGCTCGAAACGACTGTCCTCCTACGAGCAGTACTTC
TRBV12-3/TRBV12-4,TRBD2,TRBJ2-1,few,CATRPGTSGSRDEQFF,TGTGCCACCCGCCCCGGGACTAGCGGATCCCGCGATGAGCAGTTCTTC
TRBV24-1,-,TRBJ2-5,many,CATSEVPGRAGQETQYF,TGTGCCACCAGTGAAGTTCCCGGCAGGGCGGGCCAAGAGACCCAGTACTTC
TRBV9,TRBD1,TRBJ2-1,-,CASKIDETGLNNEQFF,TGTGCCAGCAAAATCGACGAGACAGGGCTCAACAATGAGCAGTTCTTC
TRBV5-1,-,TRBJ2-2,-,CASSYSTGELFF,TGTGCCAGCAGTTACTCCACCGGGGAGCTGTTTTTT
TRBV12-3/TRBV12-4,TRBD2,TRBJ2-1,many,CASSLGLGGRGSYNEQFF,TGTGCCAGCAGTTTAGGGCTGGGCGGGAGAGGCTCCTACAATGAGCAGTTCTTC
TRBV3-1,TRBD1,TRBJ2-1,-,CASSQEATGIYSEQFF,TGTGCCAGCAGCCAAGAAGCGACAGGGATCTACAGTGAGCAGTTCTTC
TRBV19,TRBD1,TRBJ1-1,-,CASGQGNTEAFF,TGTGCCAGTGGACAGGGGAACACTGAAGCTTTCTTT
TRBV20-1,-,TRBJ1-3,-,CSARESGSGNTIYF,TGCAGTGCTAGAGAATCAGGATCTGGAAACACCATATATTTT
TRBV6-2/TRBV6-3,TRBD2,TRBJ2-7,few,CASTEREVSYEQYF,TGTGCCAGCACCGAGCGGGAGGTTTCCTACGAGCAGTACTTC
TRBV11-2,TRBD1,TRBJ1-1,many,CASSFRSGGRRNTEAFF,TGTGCCAGCAGCTTTAGGTCAGGGGGCAGGAGGAACACTGAAGCTTTCTTT
TRBV29-1,-,TRBJ2-4,-,CSTILGGSKNIQYF,TGCAGCACAATATTAGGGGGATCCAAAAACATTCAGTACTTC
TRBV12-3/TRBV12-4,-,TRBJ2-3,many,CASSFSGSGDTQYF,TGTGCCAGCAGTTTTAGTGGGAGTGGCGATACGCAGTATTTT
TRBV5-1,-,TRBJ1-1,many,CASRREDRLNTEAFF,TGCGCCAGCAGGAGGGAGGACCGATTGAACACTGAAGCTTTCTTT
TRBV3-1,-,TRBJ2-1,-,CASSQDGTKRDEQFF,TGTGCCAGCAGCCAAGATGGGACCAAAAGGGATGAGCAGTTCTTC
TRBV11-3,TRBD1,TRBJ1-4,many,CASSFGDRDEKLFF,TGTGCCAGCAGCTTTGGGGACAGGGATGAAAAACTGTTTTTT
TRBV5-8,-,TRBJ2-1,-,CASSFVRYNEQFF,TGTGCCAGCAGCTTCGTTCGTTACAATGAGCAGTTCTTC
TRBV2,-,TRBJ1-5,many,CASSLLGQNNQPQHF,TGTGCCAGCAGCCTCCTCGGACAGAACAATCAGCCCCAGCATTTT
TRBV6-1,TRBD1,TRBJ2-7,few,CASFTRDSPYEQYF,TGTGCCAGCTTCACTCGGGACAGCCCATACGAGCAGTACTTC
TRBV28,TRBD2,TRBJ2-1,many,CASSPRLAGLHNEQFF,TGTGCCAGCAGTCCAAGACTAGCGGGACTACACAATGAGCAGTTCTTC
TRBV6-1,TRBD2,TRBJ2-1,-,CASSSAGGGNNEQFF,TGTGCCAGCAGTTCCGCGGGAGGAGGGAACAATGAGCAGTTCTTC
TRBV20-1,-,TRBJ2-1,-,CSAARRGNEQFF,TGCAGTGCCGCGAGACGGGGAAATGAGCAGTTCTTC
TRBV3-1,TRBD1,TRBJ1-5,-,CASSRSGQGNQPQHF,TGTGCCAGCAGCCGATCCGGACAGGGTAATCAGCCCCAGCATTTT
TRBV6-5,-,TRBJ2-3,-,CASSYGGSNTDTQYF,TGTGCCAGCAGTTACGGGGGGAGTAACACAGATACGCAGTATTTT
TRBV5-1,-,TRBJ2-2,few,CASSSATSGGGELFF,TGCGCCAGCAGCTCAGCCACCTCAGGTGGCGGGGAGCTGTTTTTT
TRBV20-1,TRBD2,TRBJ2-1,-,CSARDIGTSGSYNEQFF,TGCAGTGCTAGAGATATCGGGACTAGCGGGTCCTACAATGAGCAGTTCTTC
TRBV11-2,-,TRBJ2-7,many,CASSTRLPEQYF,TGTGCCAGCAGCACCCGGCTTCCTGAGCAGTACTTC
TRBV18,-,TRBJ2-1,many,CASSPSQRNNEQFF,TGTGCCAGCTCACCATCTCAGCGGAACAATGAGCAGTTCTTC
TRBV28,-,TRBJ2-7,few,CASSSPQDEQYF,TGTGCCAGCAGTTCCCCCCAGGACGAGCAGTACTTC
TRBV27,-,TRBJ2-2,few,CASRKGQGNTGELFF,TGTGCCAGCAGGAAGGGCCAGGGGAACACCGGGGAGCTGTTTTTT
TRBV19,TRBD1,TRBJ1-5,-,CASSTGTANNQPQHF,TGTGCCAGTAGTACCGGGACAGCTAACAATCAGCCCCAGCATTTT
TRBV19,TRBD1,TRBJ2-2,-,CASSFGQVTGELFF,TGTGCCAGTAGTTTCGGACAGGTTACCGGGGAGCTGTTTTTT
TRBV12-5,-,TRBJ2-3,-,CASGLTRPSTGVDTQYF,TGTGCTAGTGGTTTGACAAGACCGTCGACTGGGGTTGATACGCAGTATTTT
TRBV6-5,-,TRBJ1-1,few,CASSYLRDGSFF,TGTGCCAGCAGTTACCTCCGGGACGGGTCTTTCTTT
TRBV11-2,-,TRBJ2-7,-,CASSLDRGAGLSEQYF,TGTGCCAGCAGCTTAGATCGGGGAGCGGGTTTGTCCGAGCAGTACTTC
TRBV2,TRBD2,TRBJ2-3,-,CASGSSGVSTDTQYF,TGCGCCAGCGGGAGCAGCGGGGTTAGCACAGATACGCAGTATTTT
TRBV20-1,TRBD1,TRBJ2-3,-,CSALRDRPDTQYF,TGCAGTGCTCTTAGGGACAGGCCAGATACGCAGTATTTT
TRBV14,-,TRBJ2-7,-,CASSQGGVYEQYF,TGTGCCAGCAGCCAAGGGGGCGTCTACGAGCAGTACTTC